This T cell receptor beta chain was recorded in a study of CD8+ T cells in alopecia areata. cDNA reverse transcribed from extracted RNA served as the sequencing template. Assay: immunoSEQ multiplex PCR; the TCRdb copy retains only in-frame clones and omits some. The data contain 180,000 or so clones, 50% to 75% of them singletons. Treatment noted: oral pan-JAK inhibitor, 5-10 mg twice daily. This receptor was obtained from a human donor with alopecia areata. Material: CD4+ T cells sorted from blood, obtained at approximately week 60, from a patient treated with tofacitinib.

DNA for the CDR3: TGCGCCAGCAGCTTGGCGCAGGACAGGGGGGCCTACGAGCAGTACTTC. This encodes CASSLAQDRGAYEQYF. The chain recombines TRBV5-1 with TRBJ2-7; 10 bases match TRBD1. This CDR3 is built from 16 residues. Per the germline V gene, CDR1 is SGHRS and CDR2 is YFSETQ. J gave up 2 bases and V 0 bases, and 5 bases lay outside the gene matches.